This T cell receptor beta chain was documented in a study of blood T cell repertoires in COVID-19. Study-level background: T cells, B-cell-depleted T cells, or PBMCs supplied cDNA or gDNA.

Donors were grouped by their self-reported clinical history. The CDR3 sequence is 15 residues long. The junction had 2 bases not matched to a gene; V was cut back by 3 bases and J by 1 base. Germline V gives CDR1 KGHSH, CDR2 LQKENI. Only in-frame clones appear in the TCRdb table, and some are missing; sequencing was by immunoSEQ multiplex PCR. The sample records 200,000 or so clones, about 86% being singletons. This clone showed up just a few times. The sequence was obtained from a man aged 40-55 years who had recovered from COVID-19. The sample consisted of PBMCs or T cells enriched from blood (not recorded which). J is TRBJ2-3 and V is TRBV18; TRBD2 agrees at 9 bases. CDR3 DNA: TGTGCCAGCTCACCGTCTAGCGGGGGCACAGATACGCAGTATTTT. It is translated as CASSPSSGGTDTQYF.